A single sample gave rise to the 22 T cell receptor beta chains below, sequenced in a study of blood T cell repertoires in COVID-19. Profiling relied on immunoSEQ multiplex PCR, and the TCRdb table lists in-frame clones only, not all of them. The table shows about 370,000 clones, with 85% to 90% occurring only once. Sequenced input: peripheral blood. These receptors all come from a man younger than 30 with active or convalescent COVID-19.

This chain uses TRBV9 with TRBJ2-3; 9 bases fit TRBD2. CDR3 length: 15 amino acids. Germline values: CDR1 SGDLS, CDR2 YYNGEE. J lost 1 base, V lost 4 bases, and 4 bases had no gene match. The CDR3 DNA reads as TGTGCCAGCAGCACAGCTAGCGGGGGCACAGATACGCAGTATTTT. It specifies CASSTASGGTDTQYF.

V gene TRBV6-5 combines with J gene TRBJ1-3; no clear D gene. The germline V gene encodes CDR1 MNHEY and CDR2 SVGAGI. The CDR3 is made up of 15 amino acids. Trimming pared 7 bases from V and 0 bases from J, leaving 13 bases between. CDR3 amino acids: CASTGLASSGNTIYF. The CDR3 nucleotides read TGTGCCAGCACGGGTTTGGCCAGCTCTGGAAACACCATATATTTT.

The gene calls are TRBV28 and TRBJ1-3, with no clear D. From germline, CDR1 is MDHEN and CDR2 SYDVKM. With 2 bases removed from V and 0 bases from J, the gap between germline ends came to 8 bases. The CDR3 consists of 15 residues. The CDR3 protein is CASSLETVSGNTIYF. Here the CDR3 DNA reads TGTGCCAGCAGTTTAGAAACAGTCTCTGGAAACACCATATATTTT. Based on the CDR3 plus reference TRBV28 and TRBJ1-3, the full variable domain is DVKVTQSSRYLVKRTGEKVFLECVQDMDHENMFWYRQDPGLGLRLIYFSYDVKMKEKGDIPEGYSVSREKKERFSLILESASTNQTSMYLCASSLETVSGNTIYFGEGSWLTVV.

The gene calls are TRBV27 and TRBJ1-6, with D tentatively TRBD1 (5 bases). The germline gives CDR1 MNHEY, CDR2 SMNVEV (reference sequence). This CDR3 spans 14 amino acids. Deletions cut 6 bases from V and 4 bases from J, with 10 bases between. The CDR3 DNA reads TGTGCCAGCAGGTTCGGGGGGTATAATTCACCCCTCCACTTT. Protein: CASRFGGYNSPLHF.

This clone has only one observation. This rearrangement joins TRBV3-1 (or the pseudogene TRBV3-2) to TRBJ1-2; a weak D match, TRBD1 (5 bases). The CDR3 runs 13 residues. Trimming took 6 bases from V and 3 from J, leaving 11 bases between them. Germline-derived CDR1 and CDR2 are LGHDT and YNNKEL (reference sequence). In DNA form, the CDR3 reads TGTGCCAGCAGTGGTCTACAGGACTATGGCTACACCTTC. Translating gives CASSGLQDYGYTF.

This clone is a singleton in its sample. This rearrangement joins TRBV19 to TRBJ2-3; possible D gene TRBD2, 5 bases. The V end lost 10 bases, the J end lost 1 base, and 9 bases lay between the germline ends. The CDR3 has 12 residues. CDR1 is LNHDA, CDR2 SQIVND, per germline (reference sequence). For the CDR3, the DNA is TGTGCCACAGGACTCGGCACAGATACGCAGTATTTT. This codes for CATGLGTDTQYF.

V gene TRBV7-9 combines with J gene TRBJ1-4; D unclear. The CDR3 consists of 16 residues. Trimming left V 0 bases short and J 7 bases short, with 15 bases between. Germline V CDR1 and CDR2: SEHNR, FQNEAQ (reference sequence). This CDR3 reads CASSLARPGGGEKLFF. The CDR3 DNA reads as TGTGCCAGCAGCTTAGCGAGGCCCGGAGGAGGTGAAAAACTGTTTTTT.

This clone occurred once. The chain has TRBV9 and TRBJ2-3; no firm D call. The CDR3 runs to 12 residues. The V end was cut by 0 bases, the J end by 6 bases, with 5 bases between. Germline CDR1 SGDLS, CDR2 YYNGEE. The CDR3 coding sequence is TGTGCCAGCAGCGTAGGAGCCGATACGCAGTATTTT. It translates to CASSVGADTQYF.

The rearrangement links TRBV6-5 to TRBJ1-2; D remains unclear. V gave up 0 bases and J gave up 8 bases, with 10 bases separating them. Germline CDR1 and CDR2: MNHEY and SVGAGI. The CDR3 spans 13 residues. The CDR3 loop reads CASSYSGQRGYTF. DNA of the CDR3: TGTGCCAGCAGTTACTCTGGTCAGAGGGGCTACACCTTC.

V is TRBV9 and J is TRBJ1-1; tentative D call: TRBD1 (5 bases). The V and J ends lost 2 bases and 6 bases respectively, with 17 bases between them. The germline CDR1 and CDR2 sequences are SGDLS and YYNGEE. The CDR3 covers 15 residues. Written as DNA, the CDR3 is TGTGCCAGCAGCGTCCGACAGCTGGAAGATCCTGAAGCTTTCTTT. Translation: CASSVRQLEDPEAFF.

This chain links TRBV24-1 with TRBJ1-5, with 7 bases that match TRBD1. The germline gives CDR1 KGHDR, CDR2 SFDVKD. The V gene end was trimmed by 4 bases and the J gene end by 2 bases; junction bases not matched to a gene: 7. This CDR3 is built from 16 residues. This chain's CDR3 is CATSDTTGNGNQPQHF. The CDR3 DNA is TGTGCCACCAGTGACACGACAGGGAATGGCAATCAGCCCCAGCATTTT.

The CDR3 sequence: CASSQPLTGAGDTQYF. CDR3 sequence (DNA): TGCGCCAGCAGCCAACCATTGACAGGGGCCGGAGATACGCAGTATTTT. The chain recombines TRBV4-1 with TRBJ2-3; TRBD1 agrees at 8 bases. The CDR3 runs to 16 residues. In germline, CDR1 is MGHRA, CDR2 YSYEKL. Trimming at V came to 2 bases and at J to 5 bases, leaving 9 bases not matched to a gene.

The V and J genes are TRBV15 and TRBJ1-5, with D maybe TRBD1 (6 bases). Between the trimmed V and J ends, which lost 1 base and 4 bases, there was a span of 17 bases. Germline values: CDR1 LNHNV, CDR2 YYDKDF (reference sequence). The CDR3 length is 17 residues. For the CDR3, the DNA is TGTGCCACCAGCAGAGCCATACTCACAGGGATGAATCAGCCCCAGCATTTT. Protein product: CATSRAILTGMNQPQHF.

The chain carries TRBV19 and TRBJ1-1, with no clear D. V lost 3 bases, J lost 1 base, and 6 bases lay in between. Germline-derived CDR1 and CDR2 are LNHDA and SQIVND (reference sequence). The CDR3 is made up of 13 amino acids. CDR3 sequence reads: CASSMSENTEAFF. CDR3 in DNA: TGTGCCAGTAGTATGTCAGAGAACACTGAAGCTTTCTTT.

This clone was picked up one time. The chain uses TRBV29-1 and TRBJ1-2, with D possibly being TRBD1 (6 bases). Trimming took off 6 bases at V and 5 bases at J, with 16 bases between the two ends. The V gene's germline CDR1 is SQVTM and CDR2 ANQGSEA. The CDR3 covers 13 residues. CDR3 nucleotides: TGCAGCGTACTTACAGGGTTGACATATGGCTACACCTTC. Translating it yields CSVLTGLTYGYTF.

There are a few counts of this clone. V is TRBV5-1 and J is TRBJ1-2; tentatively, D is TRBD1 (6 bases). The CDR3 runs 14 residues. The V end was cut by 0 bases, the J end by 7 bases, with 13 bases between. Germline CDR1 is SGHRS and CDR2 is YFSETQ. The CDR3 region is CASSLGSGVGGYTF. Written as DNA, the CDR3 is TGCGCCAGCAGCTTGGGGTCAGGGGTAGGTGGCTACACCTTC.

V is TRBV15 and J is TRBJ1-6; possibly TRBD1 for D (5 bases). CDR1 is LNHNV, CDR2 YYDKDF, per germline (reference sequence). V was trimmed by 6 bases and J by 7 bases, leaving 10 bases between them. The CDR3 covers 13 residues. CDR3 DNA sequence: TGTGCCACCAGTAGCACAGGAAATTCACCCCTCCACTTT. Amino acids: CATSSTGNSPLHF.

The chain has TRBV4-2 and TRBJ1-2; 7 positions agree with TRBD1. V dropped 3 bases and J dropped 8; count of bases not matched to a gene: 12. CDR1 is LGHNA, CDR2 YNFKEQ, per germline. CDR3 length equals 15 residues. Here the CDR3 DNA reads TGTGCCAGCAGCCAGAACCCACAGGGGAAGGAGGGCTACACCTTC. It specifies CASSQNPQGKEGYTF.

For this clone: The germline gene is not matched at one end of the junction; a read error may be the cause. The chain has TRBV19 and TRBJ1-1; possible D gene TRBD1, 6 bases. The germline V gene has CDR1 LNHDA and CDR2 SQIVND (reference sequence). CDR3 length: 16 residues. CDR3 DNA: TGTGCCAGTAGTTTAGAGCCAGGGGCCTTGAGCACTGAAGCTTTCTTT. Translating it yields CASSLEPGALSTEAFF.

The chain uses TRBV7-9 and TRBJ2-3, with TRBD1 as a possible D gene (6 bases). Germline CDR1 is SEHNR and CDR2 is FQNEAQ (reference sequence). Trimming took 5 bases from V and 6 from J, leaving 12 bases between them. The CDR3 length is 13 residues. Written as DNA, the CDR3 is TGTGCCAGCAGCATAGACAGGACCGATACGCAGTATTTT. Its translation: CASSIDRTDTQYF.

This sequence joins TRBV2 and TRBJ2-1, with TRBD2 matching over 11 bases. The CDR3 runs to 14 residues. Germline V gene lookup returns CDR1 SNHLY and CDR2 FYNNEI. Trimming at V came to 7 bases and at J to 8 bases, leaving 7 bases not matched to a gene. The CDR3: CASKILSGRDEQFF. The CDR3 DNA follows: TGTGCCAGCAAGATCCTTAGCGGGAGGGATGAGCAGTTCTTC. The entire variable domain, with the rest obtained from reference TRBV2 and TRBJ2-1, is as follows: EPEVTQTPSHQVTQMGQEVILRCVPISNHLYFYWYRQILGQKVEFLVSFYNNEISEKSEIFDDQFSVERPDGSNFTLKIRSTKLEDSAMYFCASKILSGRDEQFFGPGTRLTVL.

This chain connects TRBV18 to TRBJ2-1; tentatively, D is TRBD2 (6 bases). The V end lost 0 bases, the J end lost 5 bases, and 11 bases lay between the germline ends. Germline V gives CDR1 KGHSH, CDR2 LQKENI. The CDR3 length is 15 residues. The CDR3 spells CASSPPSAGHNEQFF. The CDR3 DNA is TGTGCCAGCTCACCACCCTCGGCGGGACACAATGAGCAGTTCTTC.